This T cell receptor beta chain is drawn from a study of blood T cell repertoires in COVID-19. The sample holds one count of this clone. Only in-frame clones appear in the TCRdb table, and some are missing; sequencing was by immunoSEQ multiplex PCR. The profile shows fewer than 45,000 clones, approximately 74% of them singletons. Per germline, CDR1 MNHNY and CDR2 SVGAGI (reference sequence). Trimming took off 5 bases at V and 3 bases at J, with 8 bases between the two ends. The CDR3 totals 13 residues. This receptor was obtained from a man aged 65 to 79 with COVID-19, enrolled during active disease. The chain recombines TRBV6-6 with TRBJ1-5; D call uncertain. The specimen was peripheral blood. The CDR3 region has the DNA TGTGCCAGCAGTCAAGTAGACAATCAGCCCCAGCATTTT. Translation gives CASSQVDNQPQHF.